The TCR beta chain described here comes from a study of PD-L1 blockade in urothelial cancer. The overall study: Blood was subjected to analysis at 3 weeks (second dose) and 6 weeks following treatment start.

The protocol was immunoSEQ multiplex PCR, while the TCRdb copy is restricted to in-frame clones and leaves out a portion. Of tens of thousands of clones listed, approximately 80% are singletons. Time point denoted: pretreatment peripheral blood. The germline gives CDR1 MNHEY, CDR2 SVGAGI. Trimming left V 7 bases short and J 1 base short, with 10 bases between. The CDR3 has 13 amino acids. The sequence was obtained from a man aged 70-80 years with urothelial cancer. The material was PBMCs, obtained around atezolizumab (anti-PD-L1) treatment. V gene TRBV6-5 combines with J gene TRBJ1-1, with a tentative D call TRBD1 (6 bases). CDR3 loop: CASTPRGNTEAFF. The DNA of the CDR3 is TGTGCCAGCACTCCCAGGGGGAACACTGAAGCTTTCTTT.